The 14 T cell receptor beta chains presented below share a single source sample, sequenced in a study of shared clonotypes between healthy human individuals. The data were produced by immunoSEQ multiplex PCR, yet TCRdb's version contains in-frame clones alone and is incomplete. The table lists some 470,000 clones, 76% of them singletons. Material: PBMCs. These TCRs come from a woman aged 40 to 50 in good health. Some clones in this sample may be carry-over from other donors' samples.

CDR3 protein: CASSGDRGQYYGYTF. Written as DNA, the CDR3 is TGTGCCAGCTCTGGGGACAGGGGGCAGTATTATGGCTACACCTTC. The chain couples TRBV18 to TRBJ1-2; TRBD1 aligns across 12 bases. Trimming took 6 bases from V and 5 from J; bases not matched to a gene: 7. The CDR3 contains 15 residues. Germline values: CDR1 KGHSH, CDR2 LQKENI.

V gene TRBV28 combines with J gene TRBJ2-7; 7 bases align to TRBD1. The CDR3 runs to 14 residues. Germline assignment: CDR1 MDHEN and CDR2 SYDVKM. The junction had 5 bases not matched to a gene; V was cut back by 4 bases and J by 2 bases. This CDR3 reads CASSSGQSPYEQYF. CDR3 DNA sequence: TGTGCCAGCAGTTCGGGACAGTCACCCTACGAGCAGTACTTC.

The genes are TRBV6-5 and TRBJ2-2, with 8 bases aligning to TRBD1. CDR3 size: 15 residues. With V trimmed by 6 bases and J by 3 bases, 6 bases remained unmatched. CDR1 and CDR2 (germline): MNHEY, SVGAGI. CDR3 region: CASRTDRVDTGELFF. The CDR3 nucleotides are TGTGCCAGCAGGACGGACAGGGTTGACACCGGGGAGCTGTTTTTT.

By frequency in the sample, this clone is medium-sized. The sample has other DNA sequences that encode this CDR3 too. The chain is built from TRBV28 and TRBJ1-1, with 7 nucleotides matching TRBD1. V trimming: 6 bases; J trimming: 2 bases; junction bases outside the gene matches: 6. The length of the CDR3 is 14 residues. CDR1 is MDHEN, CDR2 SYDVKM, per germline. In DNA form, the CDR3 reads TGTGCCAGCAGGGTGGGACAGACCAACACTGAAGCTTTCTTT. Its protein product is CASRVGQTNTEAFF.

This clone was counted once. V gene TRBV7-3 combines with J gene TRBJ2-1; 12 positions match TRBD2. The V segment lost 4 bases and the J segment 3 bases; nucleotides outside the gene matches: 7. CDR1 and CDR2 from the germline V gene are SGHTA and FQGTGA. This CDR3 is built from 17 residues. CDR3 DNA sequence: TGTGCCAGCAGCTCGAACCGGACTAGCGGGATCTACAATGAGCAGTTCTTC. Protein: CASSSNRTSGIYNEQFF.

The genes are TRBV10-3 and TRBJ2-1, with TRBD2 matching 14 bases. The ends lost 4 bases at V and 10 bases at J; junction bases unmatched: 9. CDR3 length: 16 residues. CDR1 is ENHRY, CDR2 SYGVKD, per germline. The CDR3 here is CAISATGTSGSDEQFF. As DNA, the CDR3 is TGTGCCATCAGTGCTACCGGGACTAGCGGGAGTGACGAGCAGTTCTTC.

V usage is TRBV5-4 and J usage is TRBJ1-2; the D gene is possibly TRBD1 (6 bases). CDR1 and CDR2 from the germline V gene are SGHNT and YYREEE (reference sequence). The V gene lost 5 bases and the J gene lost 6 bases, with 14 bases spanning the gap. This CDR3 region has 13 residues. CDR3 bases: TGTGCCAGCAGTTATACAGGGTCCAATGGCTACACCTTC. This encodes CASSYTGSNGYTF.

This rearrangement joins TRBV7-6 to TRBJ2-2; no clear D. Germline V gene sequence: CDR1 SGHVS, CDR2 FNYEAQ. The CDR3 length is 16 residues. V lost 1 base, J lost 4 bases, and 13 bases lay in between. CDR3: CASSLVSPRSTGELFF. The CDR3 DNA sequence: TGTGCCAGCAGCTTAGTCTCCCCTAGGAGCACCGGGGAGCTGTTTTTT.

CDR3 DNA sequence: TGCGCCAGCAGCTTGGGGCCCAGCGGGGAGCACAATGAGCAGTTCTTC. It translates to CASSLGPSGEHNEQFF. This chain joins TRBV5-1 and TRBJ2-1; 7 bases map to TRBD2. V shed 0 bases and J 5 bases; nucleotides not matched to a gene: 8. Germline V gene lookup returns CDR1 SGHRS and CDR2 YFSETQ. This CDR3 has 16 amino acids.

This clone has at least ten counts. The chain is built from TRBV6-5 and TRBJ1-5; no clear D gene. V shed 6 bases and J shed 4 bases, with 7 bases lying between them. The CDR3 consists of 12 residues. Germline V gene data show CDR1 as MNHEY and CDR2 as SVGAGI. The CDR3 DNA sequence: TGTGCCAGCAGGGGTCGGAATCAGCCCCAGCATTTT. It translates to CASRGRNQPQHF.

This clone occurred a few times. V and J are TRBV4-1 and TRBJ1-2, with 11 nucleotides matching TRBD1. Losses at the gene ends were 8 bases for V and 3 bases for J; bases not matched to a gene: 8. Germline CDR1 is MGHRA and CDR2 is YSYEKL. The CDR3 sequence is 15 residues long. The CDR3 nucleotides are TGCGCCAGCTGGGGACAGGGGGAAAAGGACTATGGCTACACCTTC. Its protein product is CASWGQGEKDYGYTF.

The rearrangement links TRBV5-1 to TRBJ2-2, with a possible D match to TRBD2 (5 bases). This CDR3 comprises 15 residues. Germline V gives CDR1 SGHRS, CDR2 YFSETQ. V dropped 2 bases and J dropped 4 bases, with 12 bases sitting between them. CDR3 DNA: TGCGCCAGCAGCTTTAGCTTCCGGGGCACCGGGGAGCTGTTTTTT. The encoded protein is CASSFSFRGTGELFF. Variable domain in full (rest from reference TRBV5-1 and TRBJ2-2): KAGVTQTPRYLIKTRGQQVTLSCSPISGHRSVSWYQQTPGQGLQFLFEYFSETQRNKGNFPGRFSGRQFSNSRSEMNVSTLELGDSALYLCASSFSFRGTGELFFGEGSRLTVL.

The chain combines TRBV30 with TRBJ1-2; the D is unclear. Germline loops: CDR1 GTSNPN, CDR2 SVGIG (reference sequence). Trimming cost V 1 base and J 4 bases, with 10 bases left between them. CDR3 length: 13 amino acids. The CDR3, as DNA: TGTGCCTGGAGTGGGCTCATTGGCTATGGCTACACCTTC. Translated, it gives CAWSGLIGYGYTF. Full variable domain (outside the CDR3, taken from reference TRBV30 and TRBJ1-2): SQTIHQWPATLVQPVGSPLSLECTVEGTSNPNLYWYRQAAGRGLQLLFYSVGIGQISSEVPQNLSASRPQDRQFILSSKKLLLSDSGFYLCAWSGLIGYGYTFGSGTRLTVV.

The chain couples TRBV5-5 to TRBJ1-2, with D uncertain. In germline, CDR1 is SGHKS, CDR2 YYEKEE (reference sequence). V lost 1 base and J lost 4, with 8 bases in between. The CDR3 spans 13 residues. The CDR3 spells CASSLRIGYGYTF. The CDR3 coding sequence is TGTGCCAGCAGCTTGCGGATCGGCTATGGCTACACCTTC.